The 10 T cell receptor beta chains in this list originate from one sample, sequenced in a study of vaccination effects on CD4 cells after COVID-19. Repertoires were generated with immunoSEQ multiplex PCR, while TCRdb's copy carries only in-frame clones and drops some. The data show approximately 50,000 clones, with 75% to 80% seen just once and less than 7.5% held by the top ten. These receptors have no identified antigens. Antigen-specific CD4+ T cells were first expanded with viral peptide pools by the ViraFEST assay and only then sequenced. Subsequent to a culture period of about ten days, CD4+ T cells were isolated. All vaccine recipients tested negative for nucleocapsid antibodies and had never contracted SARS-CoV-2 infection. Material: CD4+ T cells from PBMCs cultured with HCoV-OC43 spike peptides, obtained before COVID-19 vaccination. Subset reported: HCoV-OC43 spike overlapping peptide pool stimulation. The origin of the receptors is a human donor who received a COVID-19 vaccine.

With regard to this clone: A junction end diverges from the germline sequence, so it may reflect a read error. This chain's CDR3 is CAISESQGAMSLF. For the CDR3, the DNA is TGTGCCATCAGTGAGAGTCAGGGGGCGATGTCTCTCTTT. This chain connects TRBV10-3 to TRBJ1-1, with 8 bases identical to TRBD1. This CDR3 contains 13 residues. Germline CDR1 is ENHRY and CDR2 is SYGVKD.

The genes are TRBV4-2 and TRBJ2-2, with a possible D match to TRBD1 (6 bases). V lost 3 bases and J 1 base, leaving 18 bases between the germline ends. The CDR3 contains 18 residues. The germline gives CDR1 LGHNA, CDR2 YNFKEQ. Written as DNA, the CDR3 is TGTGCCAGCAGCCACAAGATCGGCTTAGGGGGGAACACCGGGGAGCTGTTTTTT. Its translation is CASSHKIGLGGNTGELFF.

The chain uses TRBV18 and TRBJ2-6; no clear D gene. Trimming shortened V by 11 bases and J by 7 bases, and 12 bases separated the two germline ends. The CDR3 sequence is 12 residues long. Germline CDR1 KGHSH, CDR2 LQKENI. Here the CDR3 reads CASKESANVLTF. In DNA, the CDR3 is TGTGCCTCTAAAGAATCCGCCAACGTCCTGACTTTC.

The chain couples TRBV2 to TRBJ1-4; 10 positions agree with TRBD1. The CDR3 sequence is 15 residues long. J was trimmed by 0 bases and V by 6 bases; bases with no gene match: 1. Germline lookup yields CDR1 SNHLY and CDR2 FYNNEI. The CDR3 DNA sequence: TGTGCCAGCAGGGGGACAGGGGCAACTAATGAAAAACTGTTTTTT. It codes for CASRGTGATNEKLFF.

This chain joins TRBV27 and TRBJ2-4; possibly TRBD1 for D (6 bases). The CDR3 extends over 12 amino acids. Trimming left V 6 bases short and J 12 bases short, with 15 bases between. From germline, CDR1 is MNHEY and CDR2 SMNVEV (reference sequence). The CDR3: CASRTGQNAQYF. The CDR3 DNA reads as TGTGCCAGCAGGACGGGACAAAACGCTCAGTACTTC.

This chain uses TRBV5-1 with TRBJ2-1; 9 nucleotides line up with TRBD2. The CDR3 covers 15 residues. Germline CDR1 is SGHRS and CDR2 is YFSETQ. Trimming cost V 4 bases and J 1 base; bases outside gene matches: 3. The CDR3 nucleotides are TGCGCCAGCAGCCTTAGCGGGGGATCCTACAATGAGCAGTTCTTC. Protein sequence: CASSLSGGSYNEQFF.

The V call is TRBV12-3 or TRBV12-4, the J call TRBJ1-5, with 8 bases that match TRBD1. Trimming at V came to 7 bases and at J to 4 bases, leaving 3 bases not matched to a gene. CDR3 length equals 13 residues. CDR3 bases: TGTGCCAGCACCTACAGGGGGAATCAGCCCCAGCATTTT. Protein sequence: CASTYRGNQPQHF.

This clone has a single count. This rearrangement joins TRBV7-8 to TRBJ2-3, with 7 bases aligning to TRBD1. V dropped 1 base and J dropped 5; count of bases not matched to a gene: 6. Germline V CDR1 and CDR2: SGHVS, FQNEAQ. This CDR3 comprises 15 residues. In DNA form, the CDR3 reads TGTGCCAGCAGCTTAGTAGGCAGGGGGATAGATACGCAGTATTTT. Protein sequence: CASSLVGRGIDTQYF.

The CDR3 loop reads CASSEISEGYEQYV. The CDR3 DNA reads TGTGCCAGCAGTGAAATATCGGAAGGGTACGAGCAGTACGTC. This chain joins TRBV6-1 and TRBJ2-7, with no clear D. CDR1 is MNHNS and CDR2 is SASEGT in the germline V gene. This CDR3 spans 14 amino acids. With 2 bases removed from V and 4 bases from J, the gap between germline ends came to 12 bases.

This clone was picked up a small number of times. The CDR3 loop is CASRQTGAYGYTF. For the CDR3, the DNA is TGTGCCAGTAGACAGACAGGGGCCTATGGCTACACCTTC. This chain uses TRBV19 with TRBJ1-2; TRBD1 matches at 8 bases. The CDR3 runs 13 residues. The V segment lost 6 bases and the J segment 4 bases; nucleotides outside the gene matches: 4. The germline gives CDR1 LNHDA, CDR2 SQIVND (reference sequence). Drawing the rest from reference TRBV19 and TRBJ1-2, the complete variable domain is DGGITQSPKYLFRKEGQNVTLSCEQNLNHDAMYWYRQDPGQGLRLIYYSQIVNDFQKGDIAEGYSVSREKKESFPLTVTSAQKNPTAFYLCASRQTGAYGYTFGSGTRLTVV.